This T cell receptor beta chain is from a study of cytomegalovirus exposure and HLA in healthy donors. Overall study results and limits: One later analysis reportedly identified an Asian-associated ancestry cluster that showed fewer N-insertions than the roughly 700-donor mean. For TCR beta chains, V- and J-gene trimming was later linked to a missense DCLRE1C variant. Owing to their indistinguishability, certain V segments, notably TRBV6-2 and TRBV6-3, were excluded.

Between the trimmed V and J ends, which lost 5 bases and 9 bases, there was a span of 11 bases. CDR1 and CDR2 (germline): SGHAT, FQNNGV. This CDR3 comprises 11 residues. Concerning this clone: Its antigen is as yet unknown.

The PCR was carried out with 60 Vbeta primers and 13 Jbeta primers. Repertoires were generated with immunoSEQ multiplex PCR, while TCRdb's copy carries only in-frame clones and drops some. The table shows approximately 130,000 clones, with less than 80% occurring only once. The V and J genes are TRBV11-2 and TRBJ2-7; tentatively, D is TRBD2 (6 bases). The sequence was obtained from a man in his fifties or sixties in good health and CMV-seropositive. The sample comprised PBMCs. The CDR3 coding sequence is TGTGCCAGCAGCACGGTCGGGAGGCAGTACTTC. Amino acid sequence: CASSTVGRQYF.